This T cell receptor (beta chain) is from a study of blood T cell repertoires in COVID-19. Study-wide background: Samples of COVID-19 (acute and convalescent) were obtained from the United States, Italy and Spain. PBMCs, B-cell-depleted T cells, or T cells provided the cDNA or gDNA that made up the material.

In the source study's methods: Quantification of nucleated cells was approximated via reference gene primer amplification. Assay: immunoSEQ multiplex PCR; the TCRdb copy retains only in-frame clones and omits some. V, J and clone size are those of that table, while D and trimming were read from the DNA. This table has under 25,000 clones, 75% to 90% appearing once. This clone was observed once. Sequencing input: peripheral blood. This receptor was taken from a woman over 75 with acute or convalescent COVID-19.

In DNA form, the CDR3 reads TGTGCCAGCAGTGAATTTGACAGGGCTGACTATGGCTACACCTTC. Its protein is CASSEFDRADYGYTF. The V and J genes are TRBV2 and TRBJ1-2, with 7 positions matching TRBD1. V shed 2 bases, J shed 3 bases, and the junction held 6 bases outside the gene matches. The germline V gene encodes CDR1 SNHLY and CDR2 FYNNEI. There are 15 residues in the CDR3.